These 13 T cell receptor beta chains came from one sample sequenced in a study of CD8+ T cells in alopecia areata. RNA extraction and reverse transcription yielded cDNA as sequencing template. Sequencing used immunoSEQ multiplex PCR; TCRdb keeps in-frame clones, though not all of them. The table has more than 95,000 clones, more than 30% seen once; the top ten hold 3% to 3.5%. Sequenced material: CD4+ T cells sorted from blood. The origin of the receptors is a human donor with alopecia areata.

The chain couples TRBV4-1 to TRBJ1-5; D gene unclear. CDR3 size: 14 residues. Germline lookup yields CDR1 MGHRA and CDR2 YSYEKL. V was cut by 1 base and J by 1 base, with 5 bases left in between. Here the CDR3 reads CASSQGVSNQPQHF. CDR3 in DNA: TGCGCCAGCAGCCAAGGAGTAAGCAATCAGCCCCAGCATTTT.

In this sample, this clone turned up many times. The chain employs TRBV15 and TRBJ1-3; possible D gene TRBD1, 6 bases. The CDR3 covers 14 residues. V lost 4 bases and J 1 base, leaving 8 bases between the germline ends. Per germline, CDR1 LNHNV and CDR2 YYDKDF (reference sequence). CDR3 amino acids: CATSNRVSGNTIYF. CDR3 nucleotides: TGTGCCACCAGCAACAGGGTATCTGGAAACACCATATATTTT.

This sequence joins TRBV5-1 and TRBJ1-1, with D perhaps matching TRBD1 (5 bases). The germline V gene has CDR1 SGHRS and CDR2 YFSETQ. V lost 4 bases and J lost 4, with 17 bases in between. The CDR3 covers 15 residues. The CDR3 DNA reads as TGCGCCAGCAGCAGCCGGGACCCAACAGCCACTGAAGCTTTCTTT. Protein sequence: CASSSRDPTATEAFF.

A word on this clone: The junction does not match germline at one end; this may be a read error. Other DNA sequences in the sample encode the same CDR3. The chain recombines TRBV29-1 with TRBJ1-5; D gene uncertain. In germline, CDR1 is SQVTM, CDR2 ANQGSEA. CDR3 length equals 13 residues. The CDR3 coding sequence is TGCAGCGTCGAAGAAAATAGCAATCAGCCCCAGCATTTT. Protein sequence: CSVEENSNQPQHF.

The chain has TRBV7-2 and TRBJ1-2, with D tentatively TRBD1 (5 bases). The germline V gene has CDR1 SGHTA and CDR2 FQGNSA. CDR3 length equals 16 residues. V shed 4 bases and J shed 0 bases, with 15 bases lying between them. The CDR3 region has the DNA TGTGCCAGCAGCTCCATGGTTCTAGGGGCTAACTATGGCTACACCTTC. It encodes CASSSMVLGANYGYTF.

CDR3 bases: TGTGCCTGGAGTGTGGGGACAGCCTACCATGAAGCTTTCTTT. Translated: CAWSVGTAYHEAFF. The J gene is TRBJ1-1, the V gene TRBV30; TRBD1 matches 7 bases. V was pared by 0 bases and J by 7 bases, with 8 bases of the junction left unmatched. The CDR3 length is 14 residues. Germline values: CDR1 GTSNPN, CDR2 SVGIG (reference sequence). The full variable domain, with the rest looked up from reference TRBV30 and TRBJ1-1, is SQTIHQWPATLVQPVGSPLSLECTVEGTSNPNLYWYRQAAGRGLQLLFYSVGIGQISSEVPQNLSASRPQDRQFILSSKKLLLSDSGFYLCAWSVGTAYHEAFFGQGTRLTVV.

The rearrangement joins TRBV7-9 to TRBJ2-7, with a tentative D call TRBD2 (5 bases). Germline V gene data show CDR1 as SEHNR and CDR2 as FQNEAQ (reference sequence). CDR3 length: 15 residues. Trimming removed 3 bases from V and 3 bases from J, with 15 bases in between. CDR3 region: CASSFGLAAYYEQYF. CDR3 in DNA: TGTGCCAGCAGCTTCGGGCTAGCTGCGTACTACGAGCAGTACTTC.

The chain links TRBV9 to TRBJ2-7; 9 nucleotides line up with TRBD1. With V trimmed by 3 bases and J by 4 bases, 8 bases remained unmatched. The germline gives CDR1 SGDLS, CDR2 YYNGEE. There are 15 residues in the CDR3. Here the CDR3 reads CASSGSGTGTYEQYF. As DNA, the CDR3 is TGTGCCAGCAGCGGTTCCGGGACAGGGACTTACGAGCAGTACTTC.

This clone was observed at least ten times. The gene calls are TRBV7-9 and TRBJ2-4; D perhaps matches TRBD2 (5 bases). Trimming left V 3 bases short and J 15 bases short, with 18 bases between. This CDR3 contains 13 residues. Germline CDR1 reads SEHNR; CDR2 reads FQNEAQ (reference sequence). CDR3: CASSLDSGSVLYF. The CDR3 coding sequence is TGTGCCAGCAGCTTGGACTCTGGTTCCGTATTGTACTTC.

As for this clone: This sample also contains other DNA sequences that code for the same CDR3. The chain carries TRBV28 and TRBJ2-7; the D gene is possibly TRBD2 (5 bases). This CDR3 contains 12 residues. Trimming took off 2 bases at V and 3 bases at J, with 5 bases between the two ends. The germline V gene encodes CDR1 MDHEN and CDR2 SYDVKM. The CDR3 coding sequence is TGTGCCAGCAGTTTAGCGGGCTACGAGCAGTACTTC. It encodes CASSLAGYEQYF.

The rearrangement links TRBV28 to TRBJ1-1; maybe TRBD1 (5 bases). V was trimmed by 5 bases and J by 6 bases, leaving 16 bases between them. Germline V gene data show CDR1 as MDHEN and CDR2 as SYDVKM. This CDR3 comprises 14 residues. The DNA of the CDR3 is TGTGCCAGCAGTCCACGACAGAGGGTGGCTGAAGCTTTCTTT. It encodes CASSPRQRVAEAFF.

The chain is built from TRBV6-5 and TRBJ2-7; D possibly uses TRBD1 or TRBD2 (5 bases each). The CDR3 sequence is 13 residues long. The V gene lost 8 bases and the J gene lost 0 bases, with 11 bases spanning the gap. Per germline, CDR1 MNHEY and CDR2 SVGAGI. CDR3 sequence (DNA): TGTGCCAGCGTTGGGACCCCCTCCTACGAGCAGTACTTC. This gives the protein CASVGTPSYEQYF.

This clone was observed a few times. The chain couples TRBV6-4 to TRBJ2-1, with 9 bases matching TRBD2. This CDR3 has 15 residues. Looked up from germline, CDR1 is MRHNA and CDR2 is SNTAGT. J gave up 10 bases and V 4 bases, and 11 bases lay outside the gene matches. DNA of the CDR3: TGTGCCAGCAGTGCCCTAGCGGGGCCTGTGGGGGAGCAGTTCTTC. It encodes CASSALAGPVGEQFF.